This TCR beta chain was sequenced in a study of CD8+ T cells in alopecia areata. Broader study findings: Tissue-resident alphabeta T cells belonging to normal skin likewise get sequenced within scalp specimens.

About this clone itself: Its specificity is unknown. A far larger clone is just one base off, so this is likely a read error. Other DNA sequences within the sample encode an identical CDR3.

The treatment is: oral pan-JAK inhibitor, 5-10 mg twice daily. Reverse transcribed after extraction, RNA yielded cDNA as the sequencing template. Data came from immunoSEQ multiplex PCR; TCRdb stores just in-frame clones and leaves some out. Counted here are about 180,000 clones, approximately 51% occurring once; the ten biggest clones make up about a tenth. The TCR was taken from a human donor with alopecia areata. This specimen consisted of CD8+ T cells sorted from blood, obtained around week 54, from a patient treated with tofacitinib.

CDR3 residues: CASSLRASAGELFF. In DNA form, the CDR3 reads TGTGCTAGCAGCTTACGGGCGAGCGCCGGGGAGCTGTTTTTT. The chain employs TRBV7-7 and TRBJ2-2; D is unresolved. Germline CDR1 SSHAT, CDR2 FNYEAQ (reference sequence). The CDR3 covers 14 residues.